A selection of T cell receptor beta chains follows, all from one sample in a study of blood T cell repertoires in COVID-19. Sequenced by immunoSEQ multiplex PCR; TCRdb stores in-frame clones only, minus some. The table has about 59,000 clones, less than 80% seen once. Sequencing used peripheral blood. These receptors were obtained from a man aged 55 to 70 with acute or convalescent COVID-19. The CDR3 runs from the conserved cysteine through the conserved F or W. A D gene is named only where the DNA matches it firmly. Part of the rows lack a size; the others show once, few, many or a class for expanded clones.

size	V	D	J	DNA	CDR3
-	TRBV5-5	TRBD1	TRBJ2-7	TGTGCCAGCAGCACTACAGGGGTGAGCGAGCAGTACTTC	CASSTTGVSEQYF
-	TRBV27	TRBD2	TRBJ2-7	TGTGCCAGCTGGGGACTAGCGAGTTCCTACGAGCAGTACTTC	CASWGLASSYEQYF
-	TRBV28	-	TRBJ1-1	TGTGCCAGCTCGGCAGGGAACACTGAAGCTTTCTTT	CASSAGNTEAFF
-	TRBV9	-	TRBJ1-2	TGTGCCAGCAGCGGGACACAGGGCCCAAAGACTGGATGGCAGGGCTACACCTTC	CASSGTQGPKTGWQGYTF
few	TRBV28	-	TRBJ1-3	TGTGCCAGCAGTTTTTCTGGGGGGGGTGGAAACACCATATATTTT	CASSFSGGGGNTIYF
-	TRBV5-5	TRBD1	TRBJ1-4	TGTGCCAGCGGCCGGGACAGCCTCTTCCCAACTAATGAAAAACTGTTTTTT	CASGRDSLFPTNEKLFF
-	TRBV30	TRBD1	TRBJ1-4	TGTGCCTGGAGTGCGGGACAGGGTCGGGAAAAACTGTTTTTT	CAWSAGQGREKLFF
-	TRBV3-1/TRBV3-2	TRBD1	TRBJ1-2	TGTGCCAGCAGCCAAGATGTTGGAGGGGGCGGCTACACCTTC	CASSQDVGGGGYTF
-	TRBV28	-	TRBJ1-1	TGTGCCAGCAGTTTCGGTTCCCCGCCGAACACTGAAGCTTTCTTT	CASSFGSPPNTEAFF
-	TRBV21-1	-	TRBJ2-7	TGTGCCAGCAGCAAAGTGGGCGACAGAGCTTACGAGCAGTACTTC	CASSKVGDRAYEQYF